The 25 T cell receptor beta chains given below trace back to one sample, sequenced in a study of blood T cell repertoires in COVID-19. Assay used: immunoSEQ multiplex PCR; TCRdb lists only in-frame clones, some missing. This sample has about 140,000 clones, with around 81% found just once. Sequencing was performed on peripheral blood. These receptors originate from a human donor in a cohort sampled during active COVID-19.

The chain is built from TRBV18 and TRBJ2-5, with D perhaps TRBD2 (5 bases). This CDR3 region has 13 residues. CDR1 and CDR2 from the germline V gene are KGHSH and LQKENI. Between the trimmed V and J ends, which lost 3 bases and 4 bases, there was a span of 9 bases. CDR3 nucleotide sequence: TGTGCCAGCTCACCTACCCGGGGAGAGACCCAGTACTTC. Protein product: CASSPTRGETQYF.

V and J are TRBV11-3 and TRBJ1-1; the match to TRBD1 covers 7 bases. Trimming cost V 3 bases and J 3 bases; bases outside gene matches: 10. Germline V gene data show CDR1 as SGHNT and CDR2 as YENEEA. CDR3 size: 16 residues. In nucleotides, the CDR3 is TGTGCCAGCAGCTTTAGGGGACAGATAGTGGACACTGAAGCTTTCTTT. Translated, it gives CASSFRGQIVDTEAFF. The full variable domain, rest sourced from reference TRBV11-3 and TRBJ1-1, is EAGVVQSPRYKIIEKKQPVAFWCNPISGHNTLYWYLQNLGQGPELLIRYENEEAVDDSQLPKDRFSAERLKGVDSTLKIQPAELGDSAVYLCASSFRGQIVDTEAFFGQGTRLTVV.

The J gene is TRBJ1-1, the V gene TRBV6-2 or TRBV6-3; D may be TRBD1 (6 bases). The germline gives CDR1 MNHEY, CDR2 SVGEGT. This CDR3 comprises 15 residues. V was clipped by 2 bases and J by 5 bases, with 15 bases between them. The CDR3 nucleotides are TGTGCCAGCAGTTACCAAACAGGGATACGAACTGAAGCTTTCTTT. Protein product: CASSYQTGIRTEAFF.

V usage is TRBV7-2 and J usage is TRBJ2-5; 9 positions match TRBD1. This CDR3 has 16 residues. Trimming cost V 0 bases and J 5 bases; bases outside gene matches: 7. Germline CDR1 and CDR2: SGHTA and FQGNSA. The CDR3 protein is CASSLAGQGFWETQYF. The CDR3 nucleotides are TGTGCCAGCAGCTTAGCGGGACAGGGTTTTTGGGAGACCCAGTACTTC.

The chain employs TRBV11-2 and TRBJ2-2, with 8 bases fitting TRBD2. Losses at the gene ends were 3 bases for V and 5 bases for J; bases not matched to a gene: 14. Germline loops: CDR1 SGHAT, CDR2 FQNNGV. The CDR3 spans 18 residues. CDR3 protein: CASSFGLSGGRWTGELFF. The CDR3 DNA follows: TGTGCCAGCAGCTTCGGGTTGTCCGGCGGGAGGTGGACCGGGGAGCTGTTTTTT. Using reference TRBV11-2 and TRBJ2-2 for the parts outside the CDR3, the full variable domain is EAGVAQSPRYKIIEKRQSVAFWCNPISGHATLYWYQQILGQGPKLLIQFQNNGVVDDSQLPKDRFSAERLKGVDSTLKIQPAKLEDSAVYLCASSFGLSGGRWTGELFFGEGSRLTVL.

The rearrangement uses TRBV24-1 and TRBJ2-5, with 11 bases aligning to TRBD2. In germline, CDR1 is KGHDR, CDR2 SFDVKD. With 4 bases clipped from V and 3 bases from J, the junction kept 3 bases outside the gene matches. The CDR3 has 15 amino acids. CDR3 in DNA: TGTGCCACCAGTGAACCGGGACTAGCGGAAGAGACCCAGTACTTC. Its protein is CATSEPGLAEETQYF.

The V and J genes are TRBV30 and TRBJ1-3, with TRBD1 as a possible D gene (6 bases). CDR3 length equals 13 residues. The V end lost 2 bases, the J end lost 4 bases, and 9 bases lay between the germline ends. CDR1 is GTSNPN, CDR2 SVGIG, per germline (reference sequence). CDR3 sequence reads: CAWSRGQGNTIYF. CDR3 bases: TGTGCCTGGAGTCGAGGACAGGGAAACACCATATATTTT.

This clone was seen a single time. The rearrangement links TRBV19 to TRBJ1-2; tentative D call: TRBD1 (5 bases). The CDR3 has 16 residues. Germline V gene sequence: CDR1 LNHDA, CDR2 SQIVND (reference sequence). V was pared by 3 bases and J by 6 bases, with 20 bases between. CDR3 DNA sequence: TGTGCCAGTAGTATCAGACAGCGAGTAAGAATAGATGGCTACACCTTC. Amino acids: CASSIRQRVRIDGYTF. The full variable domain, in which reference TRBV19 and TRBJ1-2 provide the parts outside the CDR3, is DGGITQSPKYLFRKEGQNVTLSCEQNLNHDAMYWYRQDPGQGLRLIYYSQIVNDFQKGDIAEGYSVSREKKESFPLTVTSAQKNPTAFYLCASSIRQRVRIDGYTFGSGTRLTVV.

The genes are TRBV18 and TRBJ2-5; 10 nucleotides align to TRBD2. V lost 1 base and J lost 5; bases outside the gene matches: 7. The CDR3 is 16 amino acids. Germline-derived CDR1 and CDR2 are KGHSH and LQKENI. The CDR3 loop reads CASSPRGAGGPETQYF. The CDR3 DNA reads TGTGCCAGCTCACCACGAGGAGCGGGAGGGCCGGAGACCCAGTACTTC.

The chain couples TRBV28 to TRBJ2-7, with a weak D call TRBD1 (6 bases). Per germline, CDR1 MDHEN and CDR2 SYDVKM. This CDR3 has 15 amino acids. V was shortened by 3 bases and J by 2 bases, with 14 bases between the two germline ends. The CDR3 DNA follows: TGTGCCAGCAGTTTGACAGGTAGTGGACCCTACGAGCAGTACTTC. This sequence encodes CASSLTGSGPYEQYF.

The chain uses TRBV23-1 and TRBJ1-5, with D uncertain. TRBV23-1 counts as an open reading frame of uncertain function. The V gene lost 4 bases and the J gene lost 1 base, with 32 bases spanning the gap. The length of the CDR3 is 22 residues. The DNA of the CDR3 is TGCGCCAGCAGTCTCGAACGGGTGCGGAGTGTATTACACGACGAGAGCAATCAGCCCCAGCATTTT. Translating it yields CASSLERVRSVLHDESNQPQHF.

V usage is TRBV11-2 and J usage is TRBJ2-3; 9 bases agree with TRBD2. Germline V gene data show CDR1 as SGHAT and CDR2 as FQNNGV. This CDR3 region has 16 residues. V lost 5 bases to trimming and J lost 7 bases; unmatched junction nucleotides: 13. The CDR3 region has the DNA TGTGCCAGCAGCCCACCCGCGGGACTAGCCGTAAATACGCAGTATTTT. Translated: CASSPPAGLAVNTQYF.

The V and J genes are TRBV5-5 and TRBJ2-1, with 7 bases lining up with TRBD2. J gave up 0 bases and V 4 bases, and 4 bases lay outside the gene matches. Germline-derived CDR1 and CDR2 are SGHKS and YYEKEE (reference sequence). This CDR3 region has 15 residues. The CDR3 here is CASSPGGSSYNEQFF. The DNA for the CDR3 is TGTGCCAGCAGCCCTGGCGGGAGCTCCTACAATGAGCAGTTCTTC.

CDR3 residues: CATSDPSDQQPQHF. CDR3 nucleotides: TGTGCCACCAGTGACCCCAGCGATCAGCAGCCCCAGCATTTT. This rearrangement joins TRBV24-1 to TRBJ1-5, with D unclear. V was cut by 4 bases and J by 7 bases, with 13 bases left in between. The CDR3 loop spans 14 amino acids. Germline CDR1 KGHDR, CDR2 SFDVKD.

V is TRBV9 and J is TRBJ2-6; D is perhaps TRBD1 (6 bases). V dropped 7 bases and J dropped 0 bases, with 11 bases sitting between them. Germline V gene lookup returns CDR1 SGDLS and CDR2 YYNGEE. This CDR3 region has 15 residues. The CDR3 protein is CASHTGPSGANVLTF. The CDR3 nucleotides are TGTGCCAGCCATACAGGGCCCTCTGGGGCCAACGTCCTGACTTTC.

The CDR3 nucleotides read TGTGCCAGTAGTATAGCGGGTACTAATGAAAAACTGTTTTTT. Translating it yields CASSIAGTNEKLFF. The rearrangement uses TRBV19 and TRBJ1-4; D unresolved. V lost 1 base, J lost 2 bases, and 5 bases lay in between. The CDR3 length is 14 residues. The V gene's germline CDR1 is LNHDA and CDR2 SQIVND (reference sequence).

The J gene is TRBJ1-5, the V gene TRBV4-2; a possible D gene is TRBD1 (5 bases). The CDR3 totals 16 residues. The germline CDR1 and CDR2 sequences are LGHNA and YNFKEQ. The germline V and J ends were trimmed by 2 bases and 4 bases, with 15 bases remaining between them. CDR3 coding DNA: TGTGCCAGCAGCCAATTTCAGGGTATTGGGAATCAGCCCCAGCATTTT. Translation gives CASSQFQGIGNQPQHF.

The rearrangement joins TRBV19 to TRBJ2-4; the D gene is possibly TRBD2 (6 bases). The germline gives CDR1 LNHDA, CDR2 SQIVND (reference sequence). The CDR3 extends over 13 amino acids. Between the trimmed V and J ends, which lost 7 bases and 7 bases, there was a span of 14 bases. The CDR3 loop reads CASMEGLGNIQYF. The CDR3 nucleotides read TGTGCCAGTATGGAGGGACTCGGCAACATTCAGTACTTC.

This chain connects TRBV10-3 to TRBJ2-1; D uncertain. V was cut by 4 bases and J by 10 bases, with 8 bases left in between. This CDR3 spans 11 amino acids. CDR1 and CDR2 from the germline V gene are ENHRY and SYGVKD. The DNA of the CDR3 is TGTGCCATCAGTGCGTCCCGGGAGCAGTTCTTC. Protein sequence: CAISASREQFF.

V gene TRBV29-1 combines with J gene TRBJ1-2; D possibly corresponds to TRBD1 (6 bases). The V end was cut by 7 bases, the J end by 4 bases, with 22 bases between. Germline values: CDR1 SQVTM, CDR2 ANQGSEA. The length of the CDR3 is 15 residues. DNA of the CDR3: TGCAGCGCTAGGGGGGGCCCCCAACAGAGCTATGGCTACACCTTC. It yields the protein CSARGGPQQSYGYTF. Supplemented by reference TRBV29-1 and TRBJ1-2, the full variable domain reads SAVISQKPSRDICQRGTSLTIQCQVDSQVTMMFWYRQQPGQSLTLIATANQGSEATYESGFVIDKFPISRPNLTFSTLTVSNMSPEDSSIYLCSARGGPQQSYGYTFGSGTRLTVV.

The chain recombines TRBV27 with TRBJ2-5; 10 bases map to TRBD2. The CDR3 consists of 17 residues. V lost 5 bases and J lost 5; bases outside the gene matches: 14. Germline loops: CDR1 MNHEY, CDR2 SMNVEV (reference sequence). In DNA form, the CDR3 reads TGTGCCAGCAGTACATCGTCGGCTAGCGGGAGAAGGGAGACCCAGTACTTC. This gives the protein CASSTSSASGRRETQYF.

CDR3 loop: CASSAEVGNTIYF. The CDR3 DNA sequence: TGTGCCAGCAGCGCCGAGGTTGGAAACACCATATATTTT. This sequence joins TRBV9 and TRBJ1-3; D gene unclear. The CDR3 is 13 residues long. CDR1 and CDR2 from the germline V gene are SGDLS and YYNGEE. V was pared by 3 bases and J by 3 bases, with 7 bases between.

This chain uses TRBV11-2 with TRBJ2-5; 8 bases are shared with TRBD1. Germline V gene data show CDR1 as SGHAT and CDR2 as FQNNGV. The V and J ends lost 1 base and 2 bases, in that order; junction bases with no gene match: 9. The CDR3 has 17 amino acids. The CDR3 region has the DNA TGTGCCAGCAGCTTAGGGGTCCTAGGACAGGGTCAAGAGACCCAGTACTTC. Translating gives CASSLGVLGQGQETQYF. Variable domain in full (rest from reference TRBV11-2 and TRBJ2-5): EAGVAQSPRYKIIEKRQSVAFWCNPISGHATLYWYQQILGQGPKLLIQFQNNGVVDDSQLPKDRFSAERLKGVDSTLKIQPAKLEDSAVYLCASSLGVLGQGQETQYFGPGTRLLVL.

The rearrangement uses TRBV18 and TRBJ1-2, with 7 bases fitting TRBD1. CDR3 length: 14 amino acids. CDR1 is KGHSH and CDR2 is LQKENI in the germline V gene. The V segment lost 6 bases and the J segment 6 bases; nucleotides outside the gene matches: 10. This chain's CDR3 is CASSIDRDGDGYTF. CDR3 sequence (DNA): TGTGCCAGCTCCATAGACAGGGACGGCGATGGCTACACCTTC.

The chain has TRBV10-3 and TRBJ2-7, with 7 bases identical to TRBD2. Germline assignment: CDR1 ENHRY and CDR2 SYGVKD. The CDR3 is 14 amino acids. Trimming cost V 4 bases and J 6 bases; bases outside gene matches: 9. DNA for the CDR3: TGTGCCATCAGTGGGGAGGGTAGAAAAAGCGAGCAGTACTTC. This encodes CAISGEGRKSEQYF.